This entry concerns a single T cell receptor beta chain. TCRdb keeps only in-frame clones here, not all; method: immunoSEQ multiplex PCR. This sample has around 370,000 clones, with about 97% found just once. The data are from a study of shared clonotypes between healthy human individuals. Germline CDR1 MDHEN, CDR2 SYDVKM. V gave up 3 bases and J gave up 10 bases, with 7 bases separating them. There are 11 residues in the CDR3. Sequencing was carried out using memory CD8+ T cells sorted from blood. As to subset: CD45RO+ cells pooled with CCR7-negative TemRA cells. The chain recombines TRBV28 with TRBJ2-1, with D uncertain. The TCR comes from a man aged 25-45 years in good health. The CDR3 coding sequence is TGTGCCAGCAGTTTTCAGAGGGAGCAGTTCTTC. Its translation is CASSFQREQFF.